This entry describes one TCR beta chain. The CDR3 has 15 amino acids. Per germline, CDR1 SGHKS and CDR2 YYEKEE (reference sequence). Trimming stripped 3 bases from V and 2 bases from J, with 9 bases between. Using immunoSEQ multiplex PCR, the repertoire was profiled, and TCRdb retains in-frame clones only, with some absent. The table shows about 240,000 clones, with 70% to 90% occurring only once. The data belong to a study of blood T cell repertoires in COVID-19. Study details: Researchers got acute and convalescent COVID-19 samples from the United States, Italy and Spain. Sources were T cells, B-cell-depleted T cells, or PBMCs; the material itself was cDNA or gDNA.

While infection was still active, Seattle patients were enrolled and then followed longitudinally. Sequencing was done on a sample of peripheral blood. The rearrangement joins TRBV5-5 to TRBJ2-6; D is undetermined. The source is a man between 50 and 59 years old with COVID-19, enrolled during active disease. CDR3 in DNA: TGTGCCAGCAGCTCTACCCAAGCTGGGGCCAACGTCCTGACTTTC. Protein sequence: CASSSTQAGANVLTF.